This is a list of T cell receptor beta chains from one sample in a study of T cell changes during pregnancy in multiple sclerosis. Profiled with immunoSEQ multiplex PCR; TCRdb holds only in-frame clones, not every one. The repertoire includes about 50,000 clones, 85% to 95% of them detected once, and just under 0.75% sits in the top ten. The sample here was CD4+ T cells from peripheral blood mononuclear cells, taken in the third trimester of pregnancy. The receptor set was obtained from a female donor with multiple sclerosis, enrolled in a pregnancy study. The CDR3 runs from the conserved cysteine through the conserved F or W. D genes are given only for firm matches. Size is stated for part of the rows, as once, few or many counts, or as a class when the clone is expanded.

cdr3_aa	cdr3_nt	d_call	clone_size	j_call	v_call
CASSPRLAGGVETQYF	TGTGCCAGCAGCCCGCGACTAGCGGGGGGGGTGGAGACCCAGTACTTC	TRBD2	.	TRBJ2-5	TRBV7-2
CASSRLIGAGGEQYF	TGTGCCAGCAGCCGACTGATCGGTGCTGGCGGCGAGCAGTACTTC	.	.	TRBJ2-7	TRBV11-1
CASSPRTQGRYGYTF	TGTGCCAGCAGCCCGCGGACCCAAGGGAGGTATGGCTACACCTTC	.	.	TRBJ1-2	TRBV11-2
CASSNRVVGYGYTF	TGTGCCAGTAGTAACAGGGTGGTTGGCTATGGCTACACCTTC	.	.	TRBJ1-2	TRBV19
CASWARNTEAFF	TGTGCCAGCTGGGCCCGGAACACTGAAGCTTTCTTT	.	.	TRBJ1-1	TRBV2
CASSPPGGYEQYF	TGTGCCAGCAGCCCGCCAGGAGGCTACGAGCAGTACTTC	.	.	TRBJ2-7	TRBV5-4
CATIWGPGTEAFF	TGTGCCACCATTTGGGGTCCGGGGACTGAAGCTTTCTTT	.	.	TRBJ1-1	TRBV10-3
CASSLGLASTDTQYF	TGTGCCAGCAGCTTGGGACTAGCTAGCACAGATACGCAGTATTTT	TRBD2	few	TRBJ2-3	TRBV11-2
CASSRGGGGDTQYF	TGCGCCAGCAGCCGCGGGGGAGGGGGAGATACGCAGTATTTT	.	.	TRBJ2-3	TRBV5-1
CASSPRWNEQFF	TGTGCCAGCAGCCCCCGGTGGAATGAGCAGTTCTTC	.	.	TRBJ2-1	TRBV9
CAWSGRISTDTQYF	TGTGCCTGGAGTGGGAGGATTAGCACAGATACGCAGTATTTT	.	once	TRBJ2-3	TRBV30
CASSRLRGSLGKAETQYF	TGCGCCAGCAGCCGTCTCAGGGGGAGTTTAGGCAAGGCAGAGACCCAGTACTTC	TRBD1	.	TRBJ2-5	TRBV4-1
CASSLVGGNTEAFF	TGTGCCAGCAGCTTAGTAGGAGGGAACACTGAAGCTTTCTTT	.	few	TRBJ1-1	TRBV7-8
CASSPPASQGNTEAFF	TGTGCCAGCTCACCACCGGCGAGCCAGGGGAACACTGAAGCTTTCTTT	.	.	TRBJ1-1	TRBV18
CASRKRRLGQGPNSGNTIYF	TGTGCCAGCAGGAAAAGGAGGCTAGGACAGGGGCCGAACTCTGGAAACACCATATATTTT	.	.	TRBJ1-3	TRBV21-1
CARGLGAVTNYGYTF	TGTGCCCGCGGTCTAGGGGCAGTCACTAACTATGGCTACACCTTC	.	.	TRBJ1-2	TRBV30
CASSIRGGDTEAFF	TGTGCCAGCAGCATAAGGGGGGGGGACACTGAAGCTTTCTTT	.	.	TRBJ1-1	TRBV7-2
CASSLVPGLAGVNEQFF	TGTGCCAGCAGCTTAGTTCCCGGACTAGCGGGAGTCAATGAGCAGTTCTTC	TRBD2	.	TRBJ2-1	TRBV7-2
CASSQVEGGTGELFF	TGCGCCAGCAGCCAAGTAGAGGGAGGGACCGGGGAGCTGTTTTTT	TRBD2	once	TRBJ2-2	TRBV4-3
CASRGGQLNTEAFF	TGTGCCAGCAGGGGTGGACAGTTGAACACTGAAGCTTTCTTT	.	.	TRBJ1-1	TRBV4-2
CASSDGPHSGGEDTQYF	TGCGCCAGCAGTGATGGGCCCCATAGCGGGGGGGAGGATACGCAGTATTTT	TRBD2	.	TRBJ2-3	TRBV10-1
CASTLRGGGELFF	TGTGCCAGCACTCTCCGAGGCGGAGGGGAGCTGTTTTTT	.	.	TRBJ2-2	TRBV6-5